This entry features one T cell receptor (beta chain) sequence. These data are taken from a study of cytomegalovirus exposure and HLA in healthy donors. Primers for the PCR totalled 60 Vbeta and 13 Jbeta. The data were produced by immunoSEQ multiplex PCR, yet TCRdb's version contains in-frame clones alone and is incomplete. The sample records some 170,000 clones, around four fifths being singletons. The V segment lost 5 bases and the J segment 3 bases; nucleotides outside the gene matches: 7. The germline CDR1 and CDR2 sequences are SGHVS and FNYEAQ. The CDR3 consists of 15 residues. What was sequenced was PBMCs. The receptor was derived from a woman in her fifties or sixties in good health and CMV-seronegative. V gene TRBV7-6 combines with J gene TRBJ2-1, with 7 bases aligning to TRBD1. The CDR3 region has the DNA TGTGCCAGCAGCCGCACCCGGGACAGCTACAATGAGCAGTTCTTC. Residues: CASSRTRDSYNEQFF.